The clone carrying this T cell receptor (beta chain) was recorded only once. Germline CDR1 and CDR2: KGHDR and SFDVKD. The CDR3 is 14 amino acids. Trimming at V came to 4 bases and at J to 6 bases, leaving 5 bases not matched to a gene. TCR beta was sequenced from blood CD8+ and CD4+ T cells. TEMRA cells were FACS-enriched, unlike CD8+ and CD4+ T cells, which were negatively isolated. The data stem from a study of CD8 T cells in Susac syndrome. About the study: When blood was collected, patients with Susac syndrome were therapy-naive, were taking corticosteroids, or were receiving intravenous immunoglobulin alone.

It was with random hexamers that about 0.45 to 1 ug RNA was reverse transcribed. The CDR3 of TCR beta was amplified by immunoSEQ multiplex PCR across 54 Vbeta and 13 Jbeta. TCRdb re-derived calls from the immunoSEQ multiplex PCR reads in MiXCR, one entry per CDR3 protein. The profile covers about 240,000 distinct CDR3 sequences, with about 95% appearing a single time and 0.095% to 0.12% taken by the ten largest. This receptor was taken from a human donor with Susac syndrome. Input material: CD4+ T cells from PBMCs. This sequence joins TRBV24-1 and TRBJ1-2; 9 bases match TRBD1. The CDR3: CATSESGTGNGYTF. The CDR3 nucleotides are TGTGCCACCAGTGAATCCGGGACAGGGAATGGCTACACCTTC.